Listed here are 16 T cell receptor beta chains from one sample, sequenced in a study of human T cells and chemical hapten exposure. TCRdb recomputed calls from the RACE reads with MiXCR, one row per CDR3 protein. The profile shows around 69,000 distinct CDR3 sequences, over 7.5% of them singletons. Indicated time point: patch test 1, 2 weeks after DPC sensitization. The sample's treatment: therapeutic diphenylcyclopropenone sensitization with weekly scalp DPC. Sequencing was performed on whole blood, taken in connection with sensitization to the hapten diphenylcyclopropenone (DPC). These receptors were taken from a woman aged 40-49 years with alopecia areata. Some clones in this sample may be carry-over from other donors' samples.

This clonotype was seen once. The chain links TRBV29-1 to TRBJ2-1; 14 bases are a match to TRBD2. The CDR3 has 17 amino acids. After removal of 6 bases from V and 7 bases from J, the junction contained 14 bases not matched to a gene. The germline V gene has CDR1 SQVTM and CDR2 ANQGSEA. The chain's CDR3 is CSVGGLAGGREGNEQFF. CDR3 nucleotide sequence: TGCAGCGTCGGCGGACTAGCGGGGGGCAGAGAGGGGAATGAGCAGTTCTTC.

The sample holds a few counts of this clonotype. The genes are TRBV6-2 or TRBV6-3 and TRBJ2-7; D is ambiguous. The germline V gene has CDR1 MNHEY and CDR2 SVGEGT. The CDR3 is 13 amino acids. V gave up 6 bases and J gave up 6 bases, with 15 bases separating them. CDR3 sequence reads: CASSYIGASEQYF. The CDR3, as DNA: TGTGCCAGCAGCTATATCGGCGCCTCCGAGCAGTACTTC.

This clonotype was recorded at least ten times. The chain links TRBV7-3 to TRBJ1-1; tentative D call: TRBD1 (5 bases). Trimming took off 4 bases at V and 13 bases at J, with 22 bases between the two ends. The CDR3 totals 14 residues. Germline loops: CDR1 SGHTA, CDR2 FQGTGA. CDR3 amino acids: CASSSGTQGLKLFF. CDR3 bases: TGTGCCAGCAGCTCAGGAACCCAGGGACTGAAGCTTTTCTTT.

At least ten counts were recorded for this clonotype. The chain uses TRBV7-2 and TRBJ2-3; D call uncertain. The CDR3 spans 11 residues. Germline V gene sequence: CDR1 SGHTA, CDR2 FQGNSA. V was shortened by 5 bases and J by 2 bases, with 2 bases between the two germline ends. The CDR3 nucleotides read TGTGCCAGCAGCCCCACAGATACGCAGTATTTT. This translates into CASSPTDTQYF. Variable domain in full (rest from reference TRBV7-2 and TRBJ2-3): GAGVSQSPSNKVTEKGKDVELRCDPISGHTALYWYRQSLGQGLEFLIYFQGNSAPDKSGLPSDRFSAERTGGSVSTLTIQRTQQEDSAVYLCASSPTDTQYFGPGTRLTVL.

The genes are TRBV7-9 and TRBJ1-3, with no clear D. Germline V gives CDR1 SEHNR, CDR2 FQNEAQ (reference sequence). V lost 5 bases and J 4 bases, leaving 6 bases between the germline ends. This CDR3 spans 12 amino acids. CDR3 sequence: CASSPSGNTIYF. The DNA for the CDR3 is TGTGCCAGCAGCCCGTCCGGAAACACCATATATTTT.

This clonotype was seen only a few times. V usage is TRBV5-1 and J usage is TRBJ2-7; D perhaps matches TRBD1 (6 bases). The CDR3 loop spans 14 amino acids. V was trimmed by 0 bases and J by 3 bases, leaving 10 bases between them. Germline-derived CDR1 and CDR2 are SGHRS and YFSETQ. CDR3 amino acids: CASSLVQGHYEQYF. In nucleotides, the CDR3 is TGCGCCAGCAGCTTGGTCCAGGGGCACTACGAGCAGTACTTC.

This clonotype was observed at least ten times. The genes are TRBV7-8 and TRBJ2-1; tentative D call: TRBD1 (8 bases). The V gene's germline CDR1 is SGHVS and CDR2 FQNEAQ. The CDR3 contains 16 residues. V lost 5 bases to trimming and J lost 6 bases, with 20 bases between them. This CDR3 reads CASSGEGQALSNEQFF. CDR3 nucleotides: TGTGCCAGCAGCGGGGAGGGACAGGCTTTAAGCAATGAGCAGTTCTTC.

This clonotype was recorded many times. The V call is TRBV20-1, the J call TRBJ1-3; D uncertain. Looked up from germline, CDR1 is DFQATT and CDR2 is SNEGSKA (reference sequence). V was clipped by 4 bases and J by 1 base, with 11 bases between them. CDR3 size: 14 residues. CDR3 nucleotides: TGCAGTGCTAACTCCCGGGGTTCTGGAAACACCATATATTTT. Encoded protein: CSANSRGSGNTIYF.

In its sample, this clonotype was seen many times. The chain uses TRBV29-1 and TRBJ1-4; D is perhaps TRBD1 (5 bases). This CDR3 region has 12 residues. CDR1 and CDR2 from the germline V gene are SQVTM and ANQGSEA. V gave up 7 bases and J gave up 0 bases, with 6 bases separating them. CDR3 DNA sequence: TGCAGCGCGACAGCAACTAATGAAAAACTGTTTTTT. Translating gives CSATATNEKLFF.

This clonotype was detected a few times. The gene calls are TRBV11-3 and TRBJ1-1; tentative D call: TRBD1 (5 bases). The CDR3 contains 16 residues. Germline CDR1 and CDR2: SGHNT and YENEEA. V lost 1 base and J lost 3, with 15 bases in between. For the CDR3, the DNA is TGTGCCAGCAGCTTAGTCCAGAGGGGTAACGACACTGAAGCTTTCTTT. It codes for CASSLVQRGNDTEAFF.

The rearrangement uses TRBV30 and TRBJ1-4; D is perhaps TRBD1 (5 bases). V lost 2 bases and J lost 0, with 19 bases in between. Germline values: CDR1 GTSNPN, CDR2 SVGIG (reference sequence). This CDR3 spans 18 amino acids. In nucleotides, the CDR3 is TGTGCCTGGAGTACCACCCAGGGTCCTACTACAACTAATGAAAAACTGTTTTTT. Translation gives CAWSTTQGPTTTNEKLFF.

This clonotype showed up many times. The rearrangement uses TRBV10-2 and TRBJ2-7, with D possibly being TRBD1 or TRBD2 (6 bases each). Trimming took off 3 bases at V and 0 bases at J, with 18 bases between the two ends. Germline CDR1 reads WSHSY; CDR2 reads SAAADI. This CDR3 is 17 amino acids long. This CDR3 reads CASSDSRGPPFSYEQYF. Written as DNA, the CDR3 is TGCGCCAGCAGTGATTCACGGGGGCCACCATTCTCCTACGAGCAGTACTTC.

This clonotype was counted only a few times. This chain links TRBV24-1 with TRBJ2-2; D may be TRBD2 (6 bases). The CDR3 totals 15 residues. Germline V lookup: CDR1 KGHDR, CDR2 SFDVKD. V lost 7 bases and J lost 0, with 11 bases in between. CDR3 nucleotides: TGTGCCACCAGCGAACCGGGGGCGAACACCGGGGAGCTGTTTTTT. Translation gives CATSEPGANTGELFF.

This clonotype was seen ten or more times. The V and J genes are TRBV7-9 and TRBJ2-2; the D gene is possibly TRBD1 (5 bases). Trimming took 2 bases from V and 2 from J, leaving 12 bases between them. Per the germline V gene, CDR1 is SEHNR and CDR2 is FQNEAQ (reference sequence). The CDR3 has 16 residues. As DNA, the CDR3 is TGTGCCAGCAGCTTACCCCCAGGGCCCAACACCGGGGAGCTGTTTTTT. Protein sequence: CASSLPPGPNTGELFF.

This clonotype was counted many times. V and J are TRBV29-1 and TRBJ2-7; no firm D call. Trimming pared 4 bases from V and 4 bases from J, leaving 5 bases between. The germline V gene has CDR1 SQVTM and CDR2 ANQGSEA. The CDR3 contains 10 residues. The CDR3 here is CSVGEYEQYF. The CDR3, as DNA: TGCAGCGTTGGAGAGTACGAGCAGTACTTC.

This clonotype was seen many times. This chain joins TRBV7-6 and TRBJ2-2, with a possible D match to TRBD1 (5 bases). This CDR3 spans 15 amino acids. The germline CDR1 and CDR2 sequences are SGHVS and FNYEAQ. V lost 5 bases, J lost 5 bases, and 15 bases lay in between. The CDR3 region is CASSLADRITGELFF. In DNA form, the CDR3 reads TGTGCCAGCAGCCTGGCCGACAGAATAACCGGGGAGCTGTTTTTT. Supplemented by reference TRBV7-6 and TRBJ2-2, the full variable domain reads GAGVSQSPRYKVTKRGQDVALRCDPISGHVSLYWYRQALGQGPEFLTYFNYEAQQDKSGLPNDRFSAERPEGSISTLTIQRTEQRDSAMYRCASSLADRITGELFFGEGSRLTVL.